This entry lists 28 T cell receptor beta chains sequenced from one sample in a study of T cell responses to AZD1222 COVID-19 vaccine. Method: immunoSEQ multiplex PCR; TCRdb's copy keeps in-frame clones and lacks some. The table has tens of thousands of clones, around 85% seen once. The source material was peripheral blood, sampled on day 0 of MenACWY control vaccination. The receptors shown here come from an adult in good health.

This clone is a singleton in its sample. The J gene is TRBJ1-1, the V gene TRBV6-5, with 7 positions matching TRBD1. Germline V lookup: CDR1 MNHEY, CDR2 SVGAGI. Trimming removed 6 bases from V and 0 bases from J; junction bases left unmatched: 7. The CDR3 covers 15 residues. The CDR3 region has the DNA TGTGCCAGCAGAGACCGACAGGGCATGAACACTGAAGCTTTCTTT. Translating it yields CASRDRQGMNTEAFF.

This chain links TRBV28 with TRBJ1-3, with D tentatively TRBD1 (6 bases). Germline CDR1 MDHEN, CDR2 SYDVKM. The CDR3 spans 14 residues. Trimming left V 8 bases short and J 3 bases short, with 14 bases between. The CDR3, as DNA: TGTGCCAGCCAGGGGCCAGGGGTTGGAAACACCATATATTTT. It yields the protein CASQGPGVGNTIYF.

The V gene is TRBV6-2 or TRBV6-3, the J gene TRBJ1-5, with 8 bases matching TRBD1. Germline V gene sequence: CDR1 MNHEY, CDR2 SVGEGT. The V gene end was trimmed by 4 bases and the J gene end by 2 bases; junction bases not matched to a gene: 4. The CDR3 has 15 residues. The CDR3 coding sequence is TGTGCCAGCAGTTCGTGGGGACAGGGCAATCAGCCCCAGCATTTT. Its protein product is CASSSWGQGNQPQHF.

The chain links TRBV20-1 to TRBJ2-7, with D tentatively TRBD2 (7 bases). The CDR3 covers 15 residues. Trimming took 3 bases from V and 6 from J, leaving 21 bases between them. CDR1 DFQATT and CDR2 SNEGSKA come from the germline V gene (reference sequence). CDR3 loop: CSASRGGSGPFEQYF. The CDR3 DNA reads TGCAGTGCTAGTAGGGGGGGTAGCGGGCCTTTCGAGCAGTACTTC.

The chain is built from TRBV30 and TRBJ2-1; 7 bases are shared with TRBD2. The CDR3 has 14 residues. Per the germline V gene, CDR1 is GTSNPN and CDR2 is SVGIG (reference sequence). The ends lost 2 bases at V and 5 bases at J; junction bases unmatched: 6. CDR3 sequence: CAWSWLAVNNEQFF. CDR3 nucleotide sequence: TGTGCCTGGAGTTGGCTAGCGGTAAACAATGAGCAGTTCTTC.

The chain uses TRBV9 and TRBJ2-5; 11 bases are a match to TRBD1. Losses at the gene ends were 3 bases for V and 5 bases for J; bases not matched to a gene: 18. Germline lookup yields CDR1 SGDLS and CDR2 YYNGEE. The CDR3 extends over 19 amino acids. CDR3 nucleotides: TGTGCCAGCAGCGAGACCGTAGCCCATTGGACAGGGGGCTTTGAGACCCAGTACTTC. Protein sequence: CASSETVAHWTGGFETQYF.

V usage is TRBV2 and J usage is TRBJ1-2; D remains unclear. There are 14 residues in the CDR3. V shed 5 bases and J shed 4 bases, with 14 bases lying between them. Germline V gene data show CDR1 as SNHLY and CDR2 as FYNNEI. The CDR3 is CASSPAERAYGYTF. CDR3 coding DNA: TGTGCCAGCAGTCCAGCTGAAAGGGCCTATGGCTACACCTTC.

The rearrangement joins TRBV18 to TRBJ2-5, with D possibly being TRBD1 (6 bases). This CDR3 comprises 17 residues. Trimming left V 2 bases short and J 3 bases short, with 19 bases between. Germline assignment: CDR1 KGHSH and CDR2 LQKENI. CDR3 residues: CASSPTKARTAEETQYF. CDR3 in DNA: TGTGCCAGCTCACCAACCAAAGCACGGACAGCTGAAGAGACCCAGTACTTC.

The sample holds a few counts of this clone. Other DNA variants within this sample encode the same CDR3. The rearrangement joins TRBV5-1 to TRBJ1-1, with no clear D. Trimming pared 0 bases from V and 7 bases from J, leaving 7 bases between. Germline V CDR1 and CDR2: SGHRS, YFSETQ. The CDR3 runs to 12 residues. The CDR3 sequence is CASSLEADEAFF. CDR3 DNA sequence: TGCGCCAGCAGCTTGGAGGCAGATGAAGCTTTCTTT.

This chain links TRBV23-1 with TRBJ2-1, with 9 bases fitting TRBD2. TRBV23-1 belongs to the ORF category, with a function that is uncertain. The CDR3 is 16 amino acids. Trimming at V came to 8 bases and at J to 0 bases, leaving 8 bases not matched to a gene. The DNA for the CDR3 is TGCGCCAGCGGGCGGGAGCGGGAGGACTCCTACAATGAGCAGTTCTTC. Translated, it gives CASGREREDSYNEQFF.

The rearrangement links TRBV6-5 to TRBJ2-5; 8 bases align to TRBD2. The CDR3 spans 15 residues. V dropped 0 bases and J dropped 5; count of bases not matched to a gene: 5. Germline V CDR1 and CDR2: MNHEY, SVGAGI. The CDR3 nucleotides are TGTGCCAGCAGTTACTCGGCGGGGGGAGGGGAGACCCAGTACTTC. Its translation is CASSYSAGGGETQYF.

The chain carries TRBV5-8 and TRBJ2-7; D uncertain. Germline CDR1 and CDR2: SGHTS and YDEGEE. Trimming shortened V by 0 bases and J by 9 bases, and 4 bases separated the two germline ends. The CDR3 totals 10 residues. In nucleotides, the CDR3 is TGTGCCAGCAGCTTGGTTGTGCAGTACTTC. Residues: CASSLVVQYF.

The gene calls are TRBV19 and TRBJ2-2; the D gene is possibly TRBD2 (7 bases). The V end lost 6 bases, the J end lost 6 bases, and 11 bases lay between the germline ends. The CDR3 totals 13 residues. Germline CDR1 is LNHDA and CDR2 is SQIVND (reference sequence). In DNA form, the CDR3 reads TGTGCCAGTAGCACGCGGGGGCCCGGGGAGCTGTTTTTT. It translates to CASSTRGPGELFF.

The rearrangement uses TRBV5-5 and TRBJ2-7, with D uncertain. Germline assignment: CDR1 SGHKS and CDR2 YYEKEE (reference sequence). There are 16 residues in the CDR3. Trimming took 2 bases from V and 0 from J, leaving 15 bases between them. The CDR3 DNA is TGTGCCAGCAGCTTATCCCCAACTAACCCCTCCTACGAGCAGTACTTC. Its protein product is CASSLSPTNPSYEQYF.

V is TRBV15 and J is TRBJ1-1; 11 nucleotides agree with TRBD1. The CDR3 runs 13 residues. CDR1 LNHNV and CDR2 YYDKDF come from the germline V gene (reference sequence). Unmatched junction bases numbered 4, after V lost 9 bases and J lost 4 bases. The CDR3 protein is CATRDRGTTEAFF. The DNA for the CDR3 is TGTGCCACGCGGGACAGGGGGACCACTGAAGCTTTCTTT.

V gene TRBV12-3 or TRBV12-4 combines with J gene TRBJ2-7, with 9 bases that match TRBD1. The CDR3 has 13 amino acids. V dropped 5 bases and J dropped 3; count of bases not matched to a gene: 2. The CDR3 is CASSTDRGYEQYF. The CDR3 DNA follows: TGTGCCAGCAGTACGGACAGGGGCTACGAGCAGTACTTC.

V is TRBV4-3 and J is TRBJ1-2, with D possibly being TRBD1 (5 bases). The CDR3 length is 13 residues. The V gene's germline CDR1 is LGHNA and CDR2 YSLEER. V was trimmed by 5 bases and J by 8 bases, leaving 15 bases between them. CDR3: CASSYQGVGGYTF. CDR3 DNA sequence: TGCGCCAGCAGCTATCAGGGAGTGGGCGGCTACACCTTC.

A few counts support this clone. The chain is built from TRBV4-1 and TRBJ1-2; D is unclear. The V gene lost 7 bases and the J gene lost 3 bases, with 18 bases spanning the gap. CDR3 length equals 15 residues. Germline-derived CDR1 and CDR2 are MGHRA and YSYEKL. The CDR3 DNA reads as TGCGCCAGCAAATCTCCCGGGGAAAGGGACTATGGCTACACCTTC. Translated, it gives CASKSPGERDYGYTF.

The rearrangement links TRBV28 to TRBJ2-2, with D perhaps matching TRBD1 or TRBD2 (5 bases each). CDR3 length: 15 residues. The V end was cut by 3 bases, the J end by 3 bases, with 11 bases between. Germline lookup yields CDR1 MDHEN and CDR2 SYDVKM. The CDR3 nucleotides read TGTGCCAGCAGTTTGTCAGGGACCTACACCGGGGAGCTGTTTTTT. This sequence encodes CASSLSGTYTGELFF. The entire variable domain, with the rest obtained from reference TRBV28 and TRBJ2-2, is as follows: DVKVTQSSRYLVKRTGEKVFLECVQDMDHENMFWYRQDPGLGLRLIYFSYDVKMKEKGDIPEGYSVSREKKERFSLILESASTNQTSMYLCASSLSGTYTGELFFGEGSRLTVL.

The rearrangement uses TRBV4-3 and TRBJ2-7; the match to TRBD2 covers 10 bases. The CDR3 has 17 amino acids. The junction had 16 bases not matched to a gene; V was cut back by 5 bases and J by 6 bases. Germline CDR1 is LGHNA and CDR2 is YSLEER. CDR3 amino acids: CASSYAASGSSLGEQYF. The CDR3 bases are TGCGCCAGCAGCTACGCCGCTAGCGGGAGTTCTTTGGGCGAGCAGTACTTC.

V usage is TRBV15 and J usage is TRBJ1-4; possibly TRBD1 for D (6 bases). The CDR3 length is 15 residues. V was cut by 1 base and J by 2 bases, with 8 bases left in between. Germline loops: CDR1 LNHNV, CDR2 YYDKDF (reference sequence). CDR3 nucleotide sequence: TGTGCCACCAGCAGAGGGGGGGCGACTAATGAAAAACTGTTTTTT. As protein: CATSRGGATNEKLFF.

The chain couples TRBV2 to TRBJ2-2; D possibly matches TRBD1 or TRBD2 (6 bases each). The CDR3 length is 13 residues. Germline assignment: CDR1 SNHLY and CDR2 FYNNEI. V dropped 7 bases and J dropped 4 bases, with 10 bases sitting between them. The CDR3 coding sequence is TGTGCCAGCACCGAGGGGGGCACCGGGGAGCTGTTTTTT. This codes for CASTEGGTGELFF.

V usage is TRBV14 and J usage is TRBJ2-6; TRBD1 might be the D (6 bases). Trimming took off 1 base at V and 1 base at J, with 11 bases between the two ends. The CDR3 covers 17 residues. Germline V gene sequence: CDR1 SGHDN, CDR2 FVKESK. In DNA form, the CDR3 reads TGTGCCAGCAGCCAAGGGGCAGGGGTATCTGGGGCCAACGTCCTGACTTTC. Residues: CASSQGAGVSGANVLTF.

This clone appeared once. The gene calls are TRBV6-5 and TRBJ1-2; TRBD1 is a possible D gene (5 bases). V lost 6 bases and J lost 7, with 15 bases in between. This CDR3 region has 13 residues. The germline V gene has CDR1 MNHEY and CDR2 SVGAGI. This CDR3 reads CASSRGTGRGYTF. In DNA, the CDR3 is TGTGCCAGCAGCCGAGGGACGGGCCGTGGCTACACCTTC.

CDR3 in DNA: TGTGCCAGCAGCTTGGGACAGGGATTCCAATACACCCTCCACTTT. Translating gives CASSLGQGFQYTLHF. V and J are TRBV7-2 and TRBJ1-6, with 9 bases fitting TRBD1. J lost 14 bases, V lost 3 bases, and 11 bases had no gene match. This CDR3 comprises 15 residues. Germline V gene data show CDR1 as SGHTA and CDR2 as FQGNSA.

This sequence joins TRBV12-3 or TRBV12-4 and TRBJ2-3; D remains ambiguous. V was shortened by 3 bases and J by 5 bases, with 6 bases between the two germline ends. The length of the CDR3 is 12 residues. The CDR3 region is CASSFFGDTQYF. In DNA form, the CDR3 reads TGTGCCAGCAGTTTTTTCGGAGATACGCAGTATTTT.

The rearrangement joins TRBV7-9 to TRBJ1-2; 10 nucleotides match TRBD1. CDR1 is SEHNR and CDR2 is FQNEAQ in the germline V gene (reference sequence). This CDR3 has 16 amino acids. V shed 5 bases and J 4 bases; nucleotides not matched to a gene: 10. CDR3 DNA sequence: TGTGCCAGCAGCCCAGGCGGGACAGGGGAGTCCTATGGCTACACCTTC. Translating it yields CASSPGGTGESYGYTF.

The rearrangement joins TRBV11-1 to TRBJ2-1; tentatively, D is TRBD1 or TRBD2 (5 bases each). V was trimmed by 4 bases and J by 10 bases, leaving 14 bases between them. Germline lookup yields CDR1 SGHAT and CDR2 FQDESV (reference sequence). The CDR3 has 13 amino acids. The CDR3 sequence is CASSSRDLWEQFF. In DNA, the CDR3 is TGTGCCAGCAGCTCCAGGGACCTCTGGGAGCAGTTCTTC.